This T cell receptor (beta chain) emerged from a study of blood T cell repertoires in COVID-19. CDR1 and CDR2 from the germline V gene are SGHAT and FQNNGV. Trimming shortened V by 3 bases and J by 8 bases, and 10 bases separated the two germline ends. This CDR3 has 12 amino acids. Profiling relied on immunoSEQ multiplex PCR, and the TCRdb table lists in-frame clones only, not all of them. The sample lists about 230,000 clones, 80% to 90% seen once, with 0.98% in the top ten. Source material: peripheral blood. The chain recombines TRBV11-2 with TRBJ1-2; D not certain. The TCR comes from a man aged 35-49 years with acute or convalescent COVID-19. The CDR3 coding sequence is TGTGCCAGCAGCTTTCAGGTGAACGGCTACACCTTC. Amino acid sequence: CASSFQVNGYTF.